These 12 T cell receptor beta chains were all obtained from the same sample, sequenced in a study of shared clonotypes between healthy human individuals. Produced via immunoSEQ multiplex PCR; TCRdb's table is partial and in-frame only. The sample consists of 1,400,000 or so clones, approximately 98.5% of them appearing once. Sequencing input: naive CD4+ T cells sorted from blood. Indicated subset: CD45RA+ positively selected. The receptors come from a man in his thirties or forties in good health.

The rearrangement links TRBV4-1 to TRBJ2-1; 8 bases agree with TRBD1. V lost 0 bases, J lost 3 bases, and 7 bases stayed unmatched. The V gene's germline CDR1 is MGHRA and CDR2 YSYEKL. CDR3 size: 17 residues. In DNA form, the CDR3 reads TGCGCCAGCAGCCAAGATTTAACAGGGGGGCTCTACAATGAGCAGTTCTTC. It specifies CASSQDLTGGLYNEQFF.

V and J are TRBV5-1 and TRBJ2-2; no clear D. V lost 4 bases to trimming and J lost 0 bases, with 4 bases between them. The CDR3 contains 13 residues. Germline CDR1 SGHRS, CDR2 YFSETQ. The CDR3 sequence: CASSISNTGELFF. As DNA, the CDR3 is TGCGCCAGCAGCATTTCGAACACCGGGGAGCTGTTTTTT.

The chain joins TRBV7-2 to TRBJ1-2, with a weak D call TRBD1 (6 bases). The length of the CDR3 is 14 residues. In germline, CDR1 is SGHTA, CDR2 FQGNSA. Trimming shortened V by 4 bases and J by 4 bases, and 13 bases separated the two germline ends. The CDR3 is CASSYSGTSYGYTF. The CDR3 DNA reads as TGTGCCAGCAGCTATAGTGGGACAAGCTATGGCTACACCTTC.

CDR3 loop: CARSLALRTDTQYF. In DNA form, the CDR3 reads TGTGCCAGAAGCTTGGCTCTTCGCACAGATACGCAGTATTTT. The chain carries TRBV5-3 and TRBJ2-3; D gene ambiguous. TRBV5-3 counts as an open reading frame of uncertain function. The length of the CDR3 is 14 residues. V dropped 0 bases and J dropped 1 base, with 6 bases sitting between them.

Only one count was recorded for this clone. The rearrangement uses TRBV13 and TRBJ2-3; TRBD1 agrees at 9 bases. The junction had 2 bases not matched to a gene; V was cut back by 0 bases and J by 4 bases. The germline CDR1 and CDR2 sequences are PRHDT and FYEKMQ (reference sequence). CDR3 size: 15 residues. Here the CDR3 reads CASSLGTGGADTQYF. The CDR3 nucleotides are TGTGCCAGCAGCTTAGGTACAGGGGGCGCAGATACGCAGTATTTT.

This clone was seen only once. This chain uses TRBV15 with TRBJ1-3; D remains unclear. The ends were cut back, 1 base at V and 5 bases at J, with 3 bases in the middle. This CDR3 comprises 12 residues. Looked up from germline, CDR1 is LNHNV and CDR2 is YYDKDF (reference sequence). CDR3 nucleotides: TGTGCCACCAGCAGAGTCAGAAACACCATATATTTT. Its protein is CATSRVRNTIYF.

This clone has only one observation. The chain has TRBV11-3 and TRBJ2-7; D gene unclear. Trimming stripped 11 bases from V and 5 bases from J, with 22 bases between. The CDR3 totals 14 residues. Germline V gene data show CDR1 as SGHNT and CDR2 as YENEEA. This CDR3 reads CAPGNFRFGDEQYF. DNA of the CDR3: TGTGCCCCCGGCAATTTTCGGTTTGGCGACGAGCAGTACTTC.

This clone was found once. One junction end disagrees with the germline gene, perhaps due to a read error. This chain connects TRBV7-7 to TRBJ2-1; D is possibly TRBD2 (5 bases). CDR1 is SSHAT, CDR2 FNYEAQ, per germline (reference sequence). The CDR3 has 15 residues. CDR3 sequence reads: CASSLGQARVNEQFF. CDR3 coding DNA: TGTGCTAGCAGCTTAGGCCAGGCGAGGGTGAATGAGCAGTTCTTC.

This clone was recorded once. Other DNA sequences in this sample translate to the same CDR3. The CDR3 sequence is CASSPPGQGAYEQYF. CDR3 in DNA: TGTGCCAGCAGTCCTCCGGGACAGGGGGCTTACGAGCAGTACTTC. The chain couples TRBV28 to TRBJ2-7; 12 nucleotides align to TRBD1. Losses at the gene ends were 5 bases for V and 4 bases for J; bases not matched to a gene: 6. The CDR3 has 15 amino acids. Looked up from germline, CDR1 is MDHEN and CDR2 is SYDVKM.

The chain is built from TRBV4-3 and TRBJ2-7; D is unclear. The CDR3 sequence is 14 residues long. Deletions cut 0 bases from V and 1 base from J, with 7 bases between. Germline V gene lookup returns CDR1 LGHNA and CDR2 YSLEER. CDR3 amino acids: CASSQDTGSYEQYF. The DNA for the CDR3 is TGCGCCAGCAGCCAAGACACGGGTTCCTACGAGCAGTACTTC.

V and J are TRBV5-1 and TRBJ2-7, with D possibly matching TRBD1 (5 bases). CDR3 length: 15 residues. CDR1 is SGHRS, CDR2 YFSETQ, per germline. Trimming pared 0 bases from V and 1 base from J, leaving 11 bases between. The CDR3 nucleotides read TGCGCCAGCAGCTTGGAACCGGACACTTCCTACGAGCAGTACTTC. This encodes CASSLEPDTSYEQYF.

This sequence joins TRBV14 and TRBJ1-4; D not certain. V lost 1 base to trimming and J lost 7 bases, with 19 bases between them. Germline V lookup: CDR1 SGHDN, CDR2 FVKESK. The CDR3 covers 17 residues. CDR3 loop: CASSQVRATETREKLFF. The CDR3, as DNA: TGTGCCAGCAGCCAAGTGAGGGCGACGGAGACTCGTGAAAAACTGTTTTTT. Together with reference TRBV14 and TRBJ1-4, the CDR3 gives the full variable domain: EAGVTQFPSHSVIEKGQTVTLRCDPISGHDNLYWYRRVMGKEIKFLLHFVKESKQDESGMPNNRFLAERTGGTYSTLKVQPAELEDSGVYFCASSQVRATETREKLFFGSGTQLSVL.